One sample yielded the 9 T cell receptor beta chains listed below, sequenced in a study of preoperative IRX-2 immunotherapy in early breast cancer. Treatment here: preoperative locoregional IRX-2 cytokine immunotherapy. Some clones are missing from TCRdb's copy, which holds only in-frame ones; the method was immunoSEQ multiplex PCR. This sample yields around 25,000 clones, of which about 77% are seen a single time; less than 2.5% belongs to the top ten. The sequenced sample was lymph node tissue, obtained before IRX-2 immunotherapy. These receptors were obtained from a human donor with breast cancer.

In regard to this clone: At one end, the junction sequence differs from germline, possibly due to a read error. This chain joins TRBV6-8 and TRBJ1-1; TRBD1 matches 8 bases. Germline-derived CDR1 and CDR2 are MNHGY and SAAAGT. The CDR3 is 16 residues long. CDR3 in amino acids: CAISGQGRKMNTEAFF. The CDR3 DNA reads TGTGCCATCAGTGGACAGGGTCGGAAGATGAACACTGAAGCTTTCTTT.

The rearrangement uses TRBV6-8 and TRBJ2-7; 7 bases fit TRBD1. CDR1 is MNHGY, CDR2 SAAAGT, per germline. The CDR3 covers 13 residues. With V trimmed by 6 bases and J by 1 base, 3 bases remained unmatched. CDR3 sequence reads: CASRRQGSYEQYF. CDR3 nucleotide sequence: TGTGCCAGCAGAAGACAGGGATCCTACGAGCAGTACTTC.

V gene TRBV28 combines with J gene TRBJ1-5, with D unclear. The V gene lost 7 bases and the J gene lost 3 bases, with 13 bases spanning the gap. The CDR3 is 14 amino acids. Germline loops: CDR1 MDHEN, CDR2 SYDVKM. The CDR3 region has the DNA TGTGCCAGCATCCGGGCCCGTTTCAATCAGCCCCAGCATTTT. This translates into CASIRARFNQPQHF. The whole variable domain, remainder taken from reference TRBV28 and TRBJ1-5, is DVKVTQSSRYLVKRTGEKVFLECVQDMDHENMFWYRQDPGLGLRLIYFSYDVKMKEKGDIPEGYSVSREKKERFSLILESASTNQTSMYLCASIRARFNQPQHFGDGTRLSIL.

The CDR3 DNA reads as TGTGCCAGCAGCTTGAAAGGAACCGGGGCCAACGTCCTGACTTTC. Its translation is CASSLKGTGANVLTF. V and J are TRBV11-3 and TRBJ2-6; D is unclear. The CDR3 consists of 15 residues. V was trimmed by 3 bases and J by 4 bases, leaving 10 bases between them. Germline CDR1 is SGHNT and CDR2 is YENEEA.

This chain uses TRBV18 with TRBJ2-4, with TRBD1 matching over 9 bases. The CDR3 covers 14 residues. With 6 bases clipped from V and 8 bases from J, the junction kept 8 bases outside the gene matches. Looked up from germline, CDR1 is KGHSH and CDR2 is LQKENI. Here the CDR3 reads CASSLRDRAHIQYF. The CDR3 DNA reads TGTGCCAGCTCCCTCCGGGACAGGGCGCACATTCAGTACTTC. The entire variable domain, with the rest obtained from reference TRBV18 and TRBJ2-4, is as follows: NAGVMQNPRHLVRRRGQEARLRCSPMKGHSHVYWYRQLPEEGLKFMVYLQKENIIDESGMPKERFSAEFPKEGPSILRIQQVVRGDSAAYFCASSLRDRAHIQYFGAGTRLSVL.

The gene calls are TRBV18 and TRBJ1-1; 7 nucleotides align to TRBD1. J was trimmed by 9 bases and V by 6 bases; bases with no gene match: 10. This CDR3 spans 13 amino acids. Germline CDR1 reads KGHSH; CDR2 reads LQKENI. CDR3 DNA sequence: TGTGCCAGCTCTCCGCCGACAGGGTGGAAAGCTTTCTTT. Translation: CASSPPTGWKAFF.

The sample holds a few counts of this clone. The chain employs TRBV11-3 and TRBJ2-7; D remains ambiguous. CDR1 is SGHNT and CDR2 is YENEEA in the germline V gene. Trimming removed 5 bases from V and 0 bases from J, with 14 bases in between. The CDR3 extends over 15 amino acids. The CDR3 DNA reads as TGTGCCAGCAGCCTCAACTCCCAGAGCTCCTACGAGCAGTACTTC. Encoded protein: CASSLNSQSSYEQYF.

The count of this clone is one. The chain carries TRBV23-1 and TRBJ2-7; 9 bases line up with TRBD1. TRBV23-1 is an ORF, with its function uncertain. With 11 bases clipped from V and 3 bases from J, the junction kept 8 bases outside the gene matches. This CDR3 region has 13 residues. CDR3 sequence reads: CAGSSTGGYEQYF. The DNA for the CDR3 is TGCGCCGGATCATCGACAGGGGGCTACGAGCAGTACTTC.

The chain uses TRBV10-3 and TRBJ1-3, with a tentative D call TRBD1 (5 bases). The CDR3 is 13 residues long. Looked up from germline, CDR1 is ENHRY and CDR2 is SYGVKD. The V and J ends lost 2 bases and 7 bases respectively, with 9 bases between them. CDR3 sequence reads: CAISELPGNTIYF. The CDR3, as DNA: TGTGCCATCAGTGAGCTACCAGGGAACACCATATATTTT.